This TCR beta chain was captured in a study of T cell changes during pregnancy in multiple sclerosis. In germline, CDR1 is SEHNR, CDR2 FQNEAQ (reference sequence). After removal of 4 bases from V and 4 bases from J, the junction contained 8 bases not matched to a gene. This CDR3 spans 15 amino acids. The assay was immunoSEQ multiplex PCR, and TCRdb's table has in-frame clones only and misses some. Of 65,000 to 80,000 clones detected, 80% to 95% appear once; the ten largest clones hold roughly 1%. The sample here was peripheral blood, taken in the first trimester of pregnancy. V and J are TRBV7-9 and TRBJ2-7; 9 nucleotides match TRBD2. The receptor was isolated from a female donor with multiple sclerosis, enrolled in a pregnancy study. CDR3 nucleotides: TGTGCCAGCAGCTCGACTAGCGGCTTCGGGTACGAGCAGTACTTC. Amino acids: CASSSTSGFGYEQYF.